One and the same sample provided the 20 T cell receptor beta chains below, sequenced in a study of T cell responses to AZD1222 COVID-19 vaccine. Profiling relied on immunoSEQ multiplex PCR, and the TCRdb table lists in-frame clones only, not all of them. The data contain 100,000 to 120,000 clones, roughly 92% of them singletons. The sample in question was peripheral blood, obtained 28 days after the second AZD1222 dose. The receptors derive from an adult who received the AZD1222 COVID-19 vaccine.

The chain is built from TRBV18 and TRBJ1-2, with a tentative D call TRBD1 (6 bases). Germline-derived CDR1 and CDR2 are KGHSH and LQKENI. With 2 bases removed from V and 1 base from J, the gap between germline ends came to 11 bases. There are 15 residues in the CDR3. The CDR3 DNA follows: TGTGCCAGCTCACCATGGGGGGCCGTTAACTATGGCTACACCTTC. This codes for CASSPWGAVNYGYTF.

The chain links TRBV4-3 to TRBJ2-1, with TRBD1 identical over 12 bases. Losses at the gene ends were 4 bases for V and 7 bases for J; bases not matched to a gene: 5. The germline V gene has CDR1 LGHNA and CDR2 YSLEER. The CDR3 covers 15 residues. The CDR3 sequence is CASSPGQGAANEQFF. DNA for the CDR3: TGCGCCAGCAGCCCGGGACAGGGGGCAGCGAATGAGCAGTTCTTC.

The chain combines TRBV29-1 with TRBJ1-4; TRBD1 aligns across 10 bases. The CDR3 loop spans 13 amino acids. Germline values: CDR1 SQVTM, CDR2 ANQGSEA. The ends lost 3 bases at V and 8 bases at J; junction bases unmatched: 3. Written as DNA, the CDR3 is TGCAGCGTTGATGGACAGGGGGGGGAAAAACTGTTTTTT. Its protein is CSVDGQGGEKLFF.

This chain connects TRBV3-1 (or the pseudogene TRBV3-2) to TRBJ1-1; maybe TRBD1 (5 bases). Trimming stripped 1 base from V and 1 base from J, with 10 bases between. CDR3 size: 15 residues. Germline CDR1 is LGHDT and CDR2 is YNNKEL (reference sequence). As DNA, the CDR3 is TGTGCCAGCAGCCAAGGGGCAGGGTCGAACACTGAAGCTTTCTTT. As protein: CASSQGAGSNTEAFF.

The chain has TRBV18 and TRBJ1-1; no firm D call. The germline gives CDR1 KGHSH, CDR2 LQKENI. Trimming cost V 2 bases and J 6 bases, with 10 bases left between them. The CDR3 is made up of 13 amino acids. Written as DNA, the CDR3 is TGTGCCAGCTCACCATCCGGGTACGCTGAAGCTTTCTTT. This codes for CASSPSGYAEAFF.

The chain couples TRBV3-1 (or the pseudogene TRBV3-2) to TRBJ2-2, with D unresolved. The V gene's germline CDR1 is LGHDT and CDR2 YNNKEL (reference sequence). Trimming removed 5 bases at V and 4 bases at J, with 5 bases between. CDR3 length equals 12 residues. The CDR3, as DNA: TGTGCCAGCAGCTTTAGCACCGGGGAGCTGTTTTTT. Amino acid sequence: CASSFSTGELFF.

The chain combines TRBV10-1 with TRBJ2-5; 10 bases are a match to TRBD1. CDR3 length: 15 amino acids. Germline lookup yields CDR1 WNHNN and CDR2 SYGVQD (reference sequence). V shed 4 bases and J 4 bases; nucleotides not matched to a gene: 6. The CDR3 coding sequence is TGCGCCAGCAGTGGGGACAGGGGATGGACAGAGACCCAGTACTTC. Translating gives CASSGDRGWTETQYF.

The J gene is TRBJ1-2, the V gene TRBV9; D gene unclear. Germline V gene lookup returns CDR1 SGDLS and CDR2 YYNGEE. The V end was cut by 0 bases, the J end by 8 bases, with 5 bases between. This CDR3 has 11 amino acids. The CDR3 region is CASSVAGGYTF. The CDR3 DNA follows: TGTGCCAGCAGCGTAGCCGGGGGCTACACCTTC.

This chain joins TRBV7-9 and TRBJ2-5, with 10 positions matching TRBD2. Germline V gene data show CDR1 as SEHNR and CDR2 as FQNEAQ (reference sequence). Germline trimming cut 1 base from V and 4 bases from J; bases unmatched to any gene: 6. The CDR3 length is 16 residues. CDR3 region: CASSLVSGGAAETQYF. The CDR3 DNA reads as TGTGCCAGCAGCTTAGTGAGCGGGGGGGCGGCAGAGACCCAGTACTTC.

The rearrangement uses TRBV5-5 and TRBJ1-2; 7 bases are shared with TRBD1. CDR3 size: 12 residues. Per germline, CDR1 SGHKS and CDR2 YYEKEE (reference sequence). With V trimmed by 4 bases and J by 13 bases, 10 bases remained unmatched. This CDR3 is CASSGYRGDGTF. Here the CDR3 DNA reads TGTGCCAGCAGCGGCTACAGGGGCGATGGCACCTTC.

V usage is TRBV20-1 and J usage is TRBJ1-5, with D unclear. CDR3 length: 11 residues. The V and J ends lost 6 bases and 2 bases respectively, with 5 bases between them. Germline CDR1 reads DFQATT; CDR2 reads SNEGSKA (reference sequence). The CDR3 nucleotides are TGCAGTGCCGAAGGCAATCAGCCCCAGCATTTT. This codes for CSAEGNQPQHF.

V is TRBV7-2 and J is TRBJ2-5; 8 bases agree with TRBD2. Germline trimming cut 1 base from V and 4 bases from J; bases unmatched to any gene: 8. CDR3 length: 16 residues. The germline gives CDR1 SGHTA, CDR2 FQGNSA. CDR3 nucleotide sequence: TGTGCCAGCAGCTTAGTGCTGGGCCTAGCGGGAGAGACCCAGTACTTC. It codes for CASSLVLGLAGETQYF.

Here the CDR3 reads CASTKGPRRGAFF. Written as DNA, the CDR3 is TGTGCCAGCACCAAAGGCCCCCGCCGGGGCGCTTTCTTT. The rearrangement uses TRBV12-3 or TRBV12-4 and TRBJ1-1, with a possible D match to TRBD1 (5 bases). CDR3 length: 13 amino acids. Trimming took off 7 bases at V and 11 bases at J, with 20 bases between the two ends.

This rearrangement joins TRBV29-1 to TRBJ1-2; 9 bases line up with TRBD1. With 6 bases clipped from V and 7 bases from J, the junction kept 9 bases outside the gene matches. Germline V gene data show CDR1 as SQVTM and CDR2 as ANQGSEA. This CDR3 comprises 13 residues. CDR3 in amino acids: CSVPGQGLSGYTF. The DNA of the CDR3 is TGCAGCGTCCCGGGACAGGGTTTATCTGGCTACACCTTC.

This chain joins TRBV21-1 and TRBJ1-3; TRBD1 is taken as the D call from the table, unchecked against the DNA. TRBV21-1 is deemed a pseudogene. The CDR3 runs 19 residues. The CDR3 loop reads CASSKNRFQGAASGNTIYF. The DNA for the CDR3 is TGTGCCAGCAGCAAAAATCGATTTCAGGGGGCAGCCTCTGGAAACACCATATATTTT.

This chain connects TRBV9 to TRBJ2-6; 10 nucleotides agree with TRBD2. V lost 1 base, J lost 2 bases, and 6 bases stayed unmatched. CDR3 length: 18 residues. Germline lookup yields CDR1 SGDLS and CDR2 YYNGEE. CDR3 protein: CASSVIAGGPTGANVLTF. For the CDR3, the DNA is TGTGCCAGCAGCGTAATAGCGGGGGGCCCTACTGGGGCCAACGTCCTGACTTTC. The variable domain in full, with the rest retrieved from reference TRBV9 and TRBJ2-6, is DSGVTQTPKHLITATGQRVTLRCSPRSGDLSVYWYQQSLDQGLQFLIQYYNGEERAKGNILERFSAQQFPDLHSELNLSSLELGDSALYFCASSVIAGGPTGANVLTFGAGSRLTVL.

This clone was seen only once. This chain uses TRBV6-1 with TRBJ1-3; D ambiguous. CDR3 length equals 14 residues. Germline values: CDR1 MNHNS, CDR2 SASEGT. Trimming took 0 bases from V and 3 from J, leaving 6 bases between them. The CDR3 loop is CASSEAVIGNTIYF. The CDR3 DNA follows: TGTGCCAGCAGTGAAGCGGTAATTGGAAACACCATATATTTT.

CDR3 protein: CASSQDRLAGGGELFF. CDR3 sequence (DNA): TGCGCCAGCAGCCAAGATCGCCTAGCGGGGGGCGGGGAGCTGTTTTTT. The chain combines TRBV4-1 with TRBJ2-2; TRBD2 aligns across 11 bases. This CDR3 is built from 16 residues. Germline trimming cut 0 bases from V and 7 bases from J; bases unmatched to any gene: 4. Germline assignment: CDR1 MGHRA and CDR2 YSYEKL.

This chain connects TRBV7-9 to TRBJ1-2; D ambiguous. Germline V gene sequence: CDR1 SEHNR, CDR2 FQNEAQ (reference sequence). The V end lost 5 bases, the J end lost 13 bases, and 14 bases lay between the germline ends. The CDR3 totals 11 residues. CDR3 sequence reads: CASSLGPFPTF. The DNA for the CDR3 is TGTGCCAGCAGCCTTGGACCTTTCCCCACCTTC.

The chain links TRBV14 to TRBJ2-5, with 9 bases lining up with TRBD2. Looked up from germline, CDR1 is SGHDN and CDR2 is FVKESK. This CDR3 region has 16 residues. V shed 1 base and J 3 bases; nucleotides not matched to a gene: 6. CDR3 amino acids: CASSQGLAGRKETQYF. CDR3 nucleotide sequence: TGTGCCAGCAGCCAAGGGCTAGCGGGGCGAAAAGAGACCCAGTACTTC.